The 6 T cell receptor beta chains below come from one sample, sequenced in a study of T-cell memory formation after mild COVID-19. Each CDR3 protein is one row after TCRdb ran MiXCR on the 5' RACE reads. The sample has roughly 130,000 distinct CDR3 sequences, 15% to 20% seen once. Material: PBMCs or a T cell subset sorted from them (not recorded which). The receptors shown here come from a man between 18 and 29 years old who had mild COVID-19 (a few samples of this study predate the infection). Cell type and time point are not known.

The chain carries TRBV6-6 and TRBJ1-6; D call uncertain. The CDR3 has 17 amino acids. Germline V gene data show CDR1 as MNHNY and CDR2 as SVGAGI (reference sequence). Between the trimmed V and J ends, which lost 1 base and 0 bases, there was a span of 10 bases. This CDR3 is CASSYLGFSSYNSPLHF. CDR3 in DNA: TGTGCCAGCAGTTACTTAGGCTTTAGCTCCTATAATTCACCCCTCCACTTT.

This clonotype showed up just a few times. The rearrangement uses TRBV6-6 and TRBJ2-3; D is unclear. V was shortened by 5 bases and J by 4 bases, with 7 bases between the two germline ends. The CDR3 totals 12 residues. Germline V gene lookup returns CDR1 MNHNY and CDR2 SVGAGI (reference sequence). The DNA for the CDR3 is TGTGCCAGCAGTCGGCAGCCAGATACGCAGTATTTT. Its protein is CASSRQPDTQYF.

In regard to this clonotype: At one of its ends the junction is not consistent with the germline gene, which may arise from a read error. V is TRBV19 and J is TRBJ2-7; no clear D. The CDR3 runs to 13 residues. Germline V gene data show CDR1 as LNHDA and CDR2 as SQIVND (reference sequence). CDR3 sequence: CASSIAGSDEQYF. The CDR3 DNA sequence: TGTGCCAGTAGTATAGCAGGCTCCGACGAGCAGTACTTC.

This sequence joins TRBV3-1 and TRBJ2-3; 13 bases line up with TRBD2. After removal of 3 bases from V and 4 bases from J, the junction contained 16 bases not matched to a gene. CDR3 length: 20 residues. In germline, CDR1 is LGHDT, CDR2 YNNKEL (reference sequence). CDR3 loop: CASSQGRGTTSGGAADTQYF. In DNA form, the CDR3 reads TGTGCCAGCAGCCAGGGTCGAGGGACTACTAGCGGGGGGGCCGCAGATACGCAGTATTTT.

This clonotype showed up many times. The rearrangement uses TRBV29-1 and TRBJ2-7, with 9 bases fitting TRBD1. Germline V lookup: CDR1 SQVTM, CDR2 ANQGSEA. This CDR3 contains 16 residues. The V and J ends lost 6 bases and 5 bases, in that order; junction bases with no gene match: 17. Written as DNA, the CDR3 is TGCAGCGTCCAGACAGGGGGAACGTATCCCAGTGACGAGCAGTACTTC. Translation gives CSVQTGGTYPSDEQYF.

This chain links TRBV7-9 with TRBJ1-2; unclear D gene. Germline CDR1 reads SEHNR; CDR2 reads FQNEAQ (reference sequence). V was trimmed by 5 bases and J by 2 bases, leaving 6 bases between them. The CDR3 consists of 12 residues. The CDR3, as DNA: TGTGCCAGCAGCCCGGAGAACTATGGCTACACCTTC. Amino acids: CASSPENYGYTF.